The entry that follows covers one TCR beta chain sequence. What it recognizes is unknown. MiXCR was run by TCRdb on the 5' RACE reads, yielding one entry per CDR3 protein. The top ten hold about 22% of the sample, which has some 450,000 distinct CDR3 sequences, over 15% seen once. This sample was taken from a study of T-cell memory formation after mild COVID-19. Study-wide results and caveats: The pre-infection memory compartment contained some responding clones, suggesting cross-reactive memory joined.

V was clipped by 6 bases and J by 5 bases, with 19 bases between them. Germline V gene sequence: CDR1 LGHNA, CDR2 YSLEER. The CDR3 contains 16 residues. This receptor was taken from a man aged 18 to 35 who had mild COVID-19 (a few samples of this study predate the infection). Cell type and time point are not known. V usage is TRBV4-3 and J usage is TRBJ2-2; tentatively, D is TRBD2 (7 bases). Input material: PBMCs or a T cell subset sorted from them (not recorded which). The chain's CDR3 is CASSPREEGGTGELFF. In DNA, the CDR3 is TGCGCCAGCAGTCCCCGGGAGGAGGGGGGGACCGGGGAGCTGTTTTTT.